The rows below give T cell receptor beta chains drawn from one sample of a study of regulatory T cells in long-lasting Graves disease. In TCRdb, the multiplex PCR reads were re-called with MiXCR into one record per CDR3 protein. The data show hundreds of thousands of distinct CDR3 sequences, with 20% to 25% seen just once and roughly 6.9% held by the top ten. Source: peripheral blood mononuclear cells (PBMCs), taken when the disease was refractory, from a patient treated with antithyroid drugs. These receptors came from a female donor with Graves disease. The CDR3 runs from the conserved cysteine through the conserved F or W. The D gene is left open where the match is weak. Not all rows give a size; the values are once, few, many and, for expanded clones, a class.

>TRBJ2-5|many|NA|TRBV6-1
CAGEGALQETQYF
TGTGCCGGAGAAGGGGCCCTCCAAGAGACCCAGTACTTC
>TRBJ2-5|NA|NA|TRBV7-9
CASSTPRERQETQYF
TGTGCCAGCAGCACCCCCAGGGAGCGCCAAGAGACCCAGTACTTC
>TRBJ2-7|many|TRBD2|TRBV28
CASGVAGGSYEQYF
TGTGCCAGCGGGGTAGCGGGAGGTTCCTACGAGCAGTACTTC
>TRBJ2-7|many|NA|TRBV6-5
CASSYSETLSEQYF
TGTGCCAGCAGTTACTCAGAGACCCTCTCCGAGCAGTACTTC
>TRBJ2-7|many|TRBD2|TRBV12-3/TRBV12-4
CASSHTGLAGGGSYEQYF
TGTGCCAGCAGCCATACGGGACTAGCGGGAGGAGGCTCCTACGAGCAGTACTTC
>TRBJ2-7|few|NA|TRBV19
CASSLGGGGPFSYEQYF
TGTGCCAGTAGTCTTGGTGGAGGGGGCCCTTTTTCCTACGAGCAGTACTTC
>TRBJ1-4|few|NA|TRBV30
CAWSVAYDGEKLFF
TGTGCCTGGAGTGTCGCCTACGATGGGGAAAAACTGTTTTTT
>TRBJ1-6|many|TRBD1|TRBV12-3/TRBV12-4
CASRETGVNSPLHF
TGTGCCAGCAGGGAAACAGGGGTTAATTCACCCCTCCACTTT
>TRBJ1-5|few|NA|TRBV19
CASSGETYQPQHF
TGTGCCAGTTCAGGGGAGACCTATCAGCCCCAGCATTTT
>TRBJ1-1|NA|NA|TRBV7-9
CASSRPGRNTEAFF
TGTGCCAGCAGCCGACCGGGCAGAAACACTGAAGCTTTCTTT
>TRBJ2-2|NA|NA|TRBV11-2
CASSLGQVRELFF
TGTGCCAGCAGCTTAGGGCAGGTCCGGGAGCTGTTTTTT
>TRBJ1-1|few|NA|TRBV6-2/TRBV6-3
CASSFTRGLNTEAFF
TGTGCCAGCAGTTTTACGCGGGGGCTCAACACTGAAGCTTTCTTT
>TRBJ2-5|few|NA|TRBV7-2
CASSHWGTQEAQYF
TGTGCCAGCAGCCACTGGGGAACCCAAGAGGCCCAGTACTTC
>TRBJ2-7|few|NA|TRBV20-1
CSAPTPDSDRVKQYF
TGCAGTGCCCCAACGCCCGACAGTGATCGAGTGAAGCAGTACTTC
>TRBJ2-5|many|NA|TRBV28
CASSPPVKQETQYF
TGTGCCAGCAGCCCCCCGGTAAAACAAGAGACCCAGTACTTC
>TRBJ1-1|many|NA|TRBV7-2
CASSSGRSTEAFF
TGTGCCAGCAGCTCGGGACGGTCCACTGAAGCTTTCTTT
>TRBJ1-1|many|TRBD1|TRBV6-1
CASTRTGGDMNTEAFF
TGTGCCAGCACTAGGACAGGGGGAGACATGAACACTGAAGCTTTCTTT
>TRBJ2-1|few|NA|TRBV7-2
CASSRSSIYNEQFF
TGTGCCAGCAGCCGGTCCTCGATCTACAATGAGCAGTTCTTC
>TRBJ2-3|NA|TRBD2|TRBV24-1
CATSDPLAGGTDTQYF
TGTGCCACCAGTGACCCACTAGCGGGGGGCACAGATACGCAGTATTTT
>TRBJ1-5|many|NA|TRBV6-1
CASSVTPRTELSQPQHF
TGTGCCAGCTCCGTAACCCCTCGGACCGAACTCAGTCAGCCCCAGCATTTT
>TRBJ2-7|NA|NA|TRBV4-2
CASSQEAQDSRYEQYF
TGTGCCAGCAGCCAAGAGGCACAGGACAGCAGATACGAGCAGTACTTC
>TRBJ2-3|NA|TRBD2|TRBV20-1
CSAQTGTSAADTQYF
TGCAGTGCCCAGACGGGGACTAGCGCCGCAGATACGCAGTATTTT
>TRBJ2-5|many|TRBD1|TRBV28
CASSPTGRETQYF
TGTGCCAGCAGCCCGACAGGGCGAGAGACCCAGTACTTC
>TRBJ1-3|few|NA|TRBV6-2/TRBV6-3
CASSPLKRFSGNTIYF
TGTGCCAGCAGCCCTCTCAAACGATTCTCTGGAAACACCATATATTTT